Shown below are 21 T cell receptor beta chains from a single sample sequenced in a study of cytomegalovirus exposure and HLA in healthy donors. The study ran its PCR with 60 Vbeta and 13 Jbeta primers. This table comes from immunoSEQ multiplex PCR, and its TCRdb copy is limited to in-frame clones, with some not included. Counted here are about 86,000 clones, around 79% occurring once; the ten biggest clones make up roughly 15%. Sequenced input: PBMCs. Source of these receptors: a woman between 40 and 50 years old in good health and CMV-seropositive.

The gene calls are TRBV5-4 and TRBJ2-1; a possible D gene is TRBD1 (5 bases). Germline CDR1 and CDR2: SGHNT and YYREEE (reference sequence). The ends were cut back, 0 bases at V and 2 bases at J, with 9 bases in the middle. This CDR3 is built from 15 residues. Written as DNA, the CDR3 is TGTGCCAGCAGCTTGGAGGGGCTTACCTACAATGAGCAGTTCTTC. It translates to CASSLEGLTYNEQFF.

This chain uses TRBV6-5 with TRBJ2-7; the D gene is possibly TRBD1 (6 bases). This CDR3 spans 14 amino acids. Trimming removed 5 bases at V and 3 bases at J, with 14 bases between. In germline, CDR1 is MNHEY, CDR2 SVGAGI. Here the CDR3 DNA reads TGTGCCAGCAGTACCGTGGGGGCCCTCTACGAGCAGTACTTC. It translates to CASSTVGALYEQYF.

The chain uses TRBV30 and TRBJ2-1; TRBD2 matches at 7 bases. Germline CDR1 is GTSNPN and CDR2 is SVGIG (reference sequence). V gave up 3 bases and J gave up 0 bases; unmatched junction bases: 5. The CDR3 is 15 residues long. DNA for the CDR3: TGTGCCTGGAGCCCGGGAGGCGGCTCCTACAATGAGCAGTTCTTC. This codes for CAWSPGGGSYNEQFF.

This chain connects TRBV15 to TRBJ2-1; 7 bases match TRBD2. The germline gives CDR1 LNHNV, CDR2 YYDKDF (reference sequence). J was trimmed by 0 bases and V by 11 bases; bases with no gene match: 7. The CDR3 contains 14 residues. The CDR3 DNA sequence: TGTGCCTCGGCGGGGGAGAGCTCCTACAATGAGCAGTTCTTC. Translated, it gives CASAGESSYNEQFF.

The chain is built from TRBV29-1 and TRBJ2-1, with 8 bases that match TRBD2. This CDR3 comprises 18 residues. V lost 1 base, J lost 5 bases, and 16 bases stayed unmatched. Germline lookup yields CDR1 SQVTM and CDR2 ANQGSEA. The DNA of the CDR3 is TGCAGCGTTGAAGGCGGCGGAAGCGGGAGTAGGTGGGACAATGAGCAGTTCTTC. Amino acid sequence: CSVEGGGSGSRWDNEQFF.

V and J are TRBV7-9 and TRBJ1-1; D remains unclear. The CDR3 contains 13 residues. The germline V gene has CDR1 SEHNR and CDR2 FQNEAQ (reference sequence). Deletions cut 2 bases from V and 3 bases from J, with 7 bases between. CDR3 nucleotides: TGTGCCAGCAGCTTAAACTCGTACACTGAAGCTTTCTTT. Translated: CASSLNSYTEAFF.

The chain is built from TRBV30 and TRBJ1-1; D ambiguous. Deletions cut 8 bases from V and 0 bases from J, with 10 bases between. The CDR3 loop spans 12 amino acids. The germline CDR1 and CDR2 sequences are GTSNPN and SVGIG (reference sequence). CDR3 nucleotides: TGTGCCGGAGACCGGATGAACACTGAAGCTTTCTTT. Protein product: CAGDRMNTEAFF.

This chain connects TRBV11-2 to TRBJ2-5; 13 nucleotides align to TRBD2. The ends lost 5 bases at V and 5 bases at J; junction bases unmatched: 8. This CDR3 region has 16 residues. The germline V gene encodes CDR1 SGHAT and CDR2 FQNNGV. This CDR3 reads CASSPRTSGSMETQYF. Written as DNA, the CDR3 is TGTGCCAGCAGCCCCCGGACTAGCGGGAGTATGGAGACCCAGTACTTC.

The rearrangement joins TRBV28 to TRBJ2-5; 9 bases match TRBD1. J lost 3 bases, V lost 3 bases, and 5 bases had no gene match. CDR1 and CDR2 from the germline V gene are MDHEN and SYDVKM. The CDR3 totals 15 residues. The CDR3 DNA follows: TGTGCCAGCAGTTTTTCCGGGACAGGGAAAGAGACCCAGTACTTC. This sequence encodes CASSFSGTGKETQYF.

CDR3 bases: TGTGCCAGCAGCACCGACAGGGGGCGGCCGGCTGAAGCTTTCTTT. Translation gives CASSTDRGRPAEAFF. The chain carries TRBV9 and TRBJ1-1, with 10 positions matching TRBD1. The trim removed 4 bases at V and 6 bases at J, leaving 9 bases unmatched. This CDR3 contains 15 residues. Germline values: CDR1 SGDLS, CDR2 YYNGEE.

The chain recombines TRBV11-2 with TRBJ2-7, with a weak D call TRBD2 (6 bases). CDR3 length: 17 amino acids. V was clipped by 1 base and J by 2 bases, with 18 bases between them. Looked up from germline, CDR1 is SGHAT and CDR2 is FQNNGV. The CDR3 DNA reads TGTGCCAGCAGCTTAGCTCTTAGGGACTCCAACCCCTACGAGCAGTACTTC. It is translated as CASSLALRDSNPYEQYF.

Notes on this clone: A read error may produce the germline difference seen at one junction end. Additional DNA sequences in this sample encode the identical CDR3. V is TRBV7-9 and J is TRBJ2-7, with 8 bases aligning to TRBD1. The CDR3 consists of 16 residues. Germline assignment: CDR1 SEHNR and CDR2 FQNEAQ (reference sequence). The CDR3 loop is CASSLRQSGGHDEQYF. The CDR3 DNA is TGCGCCAGCAGCTTAAGACAGTCAGGGGGCCACGACGAGCAGTACTTC.

J is TRBJ2-5 and V is TRBV19, with D perhaps TRBD1 (5 bases). The CDR3 length is 14 residues. Trimming removed 4 bases at V and 5 bases at J, with 14 bases between. Germline V gene sequence: CDR1 LNHDA, CDR2 SQIVND (reference sequence). CDR3 bases: TGTGCCAGTAGTACTCCTCAGGGCTGGGAGACCCAGTACTTC. Amino acid sequence: CASSTPQGWETQYF. The variable domain in full, completed from reference TRBV19 and TRBJ2-5, reads DGGITQSPKYLFRKEGQNVTLSCEQNLNHDAMYWYRQDPGQGLRLIYYSQIVNDFQKGDIAEGYSVSREKKESFPLTVTSAQKNPTAFYLCASSTPQGWETQYFGPGTRLLVL.

The chain combines TRBV28 with TRBJ2-7, with 7 nucleotides matching TRBD2. Germline CDR1 is MDHEN and CDR2 is SYDVKM. V shed 8 bases and J 2 bases; nucleotides not matched to a gene: 6. This CDR3 spans 13 amino acids. The CDR3 here is CASCAGLTYEQYF. CDR3 DNA sequence: TGTGCCAGCTGTGCGGGACTAACCTACGAGCAGTACTTC. Together with reference TRBV28 and TRBJ2-7, the CDR3 gives the full variable domain: DVKVTQSSRYLVKRTGEKVFLECVQDMDHENMFWYRQDPGLGLRLIYFSYDVKMKEKGDIPEGYSVSREKKERFSLILESASTNQTSMYLCASCAGLTYEQYFGPGTRLTVT.

The CDR3 reads CASSYYSAEFTDTQYF. The CDR3 region has the DNA TGTGCCAGCAGTTACTATTCGGCGGAATTCACAGATACGCAGTATTTT. The J gene is TRBJ2-3, the V gene TRBV6-5; D gene unclear. Trimming cost V 1 base and J 2 bases, with 13 bases left between them. CDR1 MNHEY and CDR2 SVGAGI come from the germline V gene. This CDR3 contains 16 residues.

V usage is TRBV18 and J usage is TRBJ1-1; D not certain. CDR1 and CDR2 from the germline V gene are KGHSH and LQKENI. CDR3 size: 14 residues. Deletions cut 3 bases from V and 11 bases from J, with 19 bases between. The CDR3 region is CASSPTDLVGKAFF. DNA for the CDR3: TGTGCCAGCTCACCTACCGACCTCGTGGGCAAGGCTTTCTTT.

This chain links TRBV19 with TRBJ1-5; D is uncertain. Germline values: CDR1 LNHDA, CDR2 SQIVND (reference sequence). The CDR3 is made up of 12 amino acids. Trimming removed 9 bases from V and 6 bases from J, with 12 bases in between. CDR3 protein: CASTDGVQPQHF. The CDR3 DNA sequence: TGTGCCAGCACAGACGGGGTTCAGCCCCAGCATTTT. Variable domain in full (rest from reference TRBV19 and TRBJ1-5): DGGITQSPKYLFRKEGQNVTLSCEQNLNHDAMYWYRQDPGQGLRLIYYSQIVNDFQKGDIAEGYSVSREKKESFPLTVTSAQKNPTAFYLCASTDGVQPQHFGDGTRLSIL.

This clone was found a few times. This chain connects TRBV6-1 to TRBJ2-2, with TRBD2 identical over 10 bases. The CDR3 has 17 residues. Germline V gene sequence: CDR1 MNHNS, CDR2 SASEGT. V shed 2 bases and J 4 bases; nucleotides not matched to a gene: 7. The CDR3: CASSELAGAAGTGELFF. The CDR3 nucleotides are TGTGCCAGCAGTGAACTAGCGGGAGCAGCAGGCACCGGGGAGCTGTTTTTT.

This clone was seen just once. The chain combines TRBV5-4 with TRBJ1-1, with 7 positions matching TRBD1. The germline gives CDR1 SGHNT, CDR2 YYREEE (reference sequence). V shed 6 bases and J 2 bases; nucleotides not matched to a gene: 7. The CDR3 contains 14 residues. The CDR3 region is CASNLQGINTEAFF. Written as DNA, the CDR3 is TGTGCCAGCAATCTACAGGGGATCAACACTGAAGCTTTCTTT. The whole variable domain, remainder taken from reference TRBV5-4 and TRBJ1-1, is ETGVTQSPTHLIKTRGQQVTLRCSSQSGHNTVSWYQQALGQGPQFIFQYYREEENGRGNFPPRFSGLQFPNYSSELNVNALELDDSALYLCASNLQGINTEAFFGQGTRLTVV.

The chain combines TRBV5-1 with TRBJ1-1; 11 bases fit TRBD1. The CDR3 totals 15 residues. CDR1 and CDR2 (germline): SGHRS, YFSETQ. V shed 5 bases and J 1 base; nucleotides not matched to a gene: 4. The CDR3 DNA reads TGCGCCAGCAGACGGGACAGGGGGGGGAACACTGAAGCTTTCTTT. This sequence encodes CASRRDRGGNTEAFF.

The chain has TRBV27 and TRBJ2-7; TRBD2 matches 8 bases. This CDR3 contains 15 residues. Germline V gene data show CDR1 as MNHEY and CDR2 as SMNVEV (reference sequence). V dropped 4 bases and J dropped 3; count of bases not matched to a gene: 8. The DNA of the CDR3 is TGTGCCAGCAGTTCAACCTCAAGCGGGAGCTACGAGCAGTACTTC. Translating it yields CASSSTSSGSYEQYF.